A single T cell receptor (beta chain) is shown here with its context. Its antigen has not been determined. Base qualities are missing; no much larger clone stands one base away. The data belong to a study of T cells after posttransplantation cyclophosphamide (dated by TCRdb to about 2016). About the full investigation: The study tracked T cell repertoire reconstitution by TRB sequencing after myeloablative bone marrow transplantation using posttransplantation cyclophosphamide as GVHD prophylaxis. Samples from fewer than 40 PTCy-treated patients and 16 related bone marrow donors of those patients were subjected to antigen receptor sequencing. Blood from all 35 or so PTCy patients who had 1-year posttransplant specimens underwent TRB sequencing. TRB sequencing was also done on up to roughly 3 additional blood samples from 2 to 5.2 years after transplant in 3 patients, and on pretransplant blood from several patients. Because TRA and TRB clonality were tightly correlated in 9 or 10 samples, subsequent TCR analyses were focused on TRB only. Public TRB sequences were checked against a database of over 3,500 sequences associated with responses to pathogens, tumor antigens, self-antigens and alloantigens.

Measured from the cysteine to the phenylalanine, the CDR3 is 16 residues long. CDR3 DNA is the only sequence kept; it has 48 bases, read in frame from the first base. Germline trimming: 3 bases from V, 3 bases from J; junction bases outside gene matches: 6. For CDR1 and CDR2, the germline V gene lists SNHLY and FYNNEI. The research as a whole found: Across 40 to 55 patients, TRB clonality was highly associated with recipient CMV seropositivity and CMV reactivation, and diversity in PTCy patients was similar to diversity in CNI/methotrexate controls. At 1-2 months, donor-recipient similarity was low but rose over the first year, and the later blood repertoires were often dominated by donor CD8+ memory clones. The TRB repertoires of T cells infiltrating skin or the GI tract showed only limited overlap with the TRB repertoires found in blood.

Related bone marrow donors provided peripheral blood samples on the day of marrow donation. Peripheral blood and bone marrow mononuclear cells were isolated by Ficoll-Hypaque density centrifugation and cryopreserved. TRB sequencing used genomic DNA with the immunoSEQ assay at survey resolution or the hsTCRB kit. As for the original processing: Initial read processing used immunoSEQ software, and repertoire analyses used the LymphoSeq R package. Clonality was calculated as 1 minus normalized Shannon entropy, and the Gini coefficient was also calculated for each TRB dataset. To infer phenotypes in unsorted samples, TRB sequences from sorted subsets of the recipient or donor were mapped onto unsorted samples from the same recipient. TCRdb carries this immuneACCESS record with in-frame sequences only. Its versions omit some clonotypes, under half of them owing to an unresolved V gene in the studies checked, with the rest unexplained. Clone size and the V and J calls come from that table; the DNA yielded D and trimming. For this sample there are about 47,000 clones; 85% to 95% appear just once. The ten biggest clones cover roughly 3.1% of the sample.

The chain is assembled from TRBV2 and TRBJ2-4; TRBD1 lines up with 9 middle nucleotides. The sequence derives from a woman in her thirties in good health and a related stem cell transplant donor. Material for sequencing was PBMCs. The sequenced DNA: TGTGCCAGCAGTGAGAACAGGGGGCGCGGCAAAAACATTCAGTACTTC. Translated, this gives CASSENRGRGKNIQYF.